This T cell receptor beta chain was sequenced during a study of multiple sclerosis patients with progressive multifocal leukoencephalopathy. The sample's time point: time of PML onset. The T3 samples were drawn when PML began. This CDR3 contains 14 residues. CDR1 and CDR2 (germline): LNHNV, YYDKDF (reference sequence). V was trimmed by 1 base and J by 3 bases, leaving 8 bases between them. A remark on this clone: Its matching antigen is unknown.

Using immunoSEQ multiplex PCR, the repertoire was profiled, and TCRdb retains in-frame clones only, with some absent. The sample lists roughly 32,000 clones; about 90% were seen once. Broader study findings: Expanded clones at PML onset predated and persisted through natalizumab therapy.

The TCR was taken from a human donor with progressive multifocal leukoencephalopathy. The material sequenced was PBMCs, taken from a patient treated with natalizumab. The rearrangement links TRBV15 to TRBJ2-3; tentative D call: TRBD2 (6 bases). CDR3 in amino acids: CATSRAGRTDTQYF. The CDR3 DNA follows: TGTGCCACCAGCAGAGCAGGGAGGACAGATACGCAGTATTTT. The complete variable domain, with remaining parts taken from reference TRBV15 and TRBJ2-3, reads DAMVIQNPRYQVTQFGKPVTLSCSQTLNHNVMYWYQQKSSQAPKLLFHYYDKDFNNEADTPDNFQSRRPNTSFCFLDIRSPGLGDTAMYLCATSRAGRTDTQYFGPGTRLTVL.